This T cell receptor (beta chain) was identified during a study of blood T cell repertoires in COVID-19. Study processing details: Cell counts per sample came from amplifying reference gene primers. The protocol was immunoSEQ multiplex PCR, while the TCRdb copy is restricted to in-frame clones and leaves out a portion. That table supplies the V and J calls and clone size; D and trimming were determined from the DNA. The sample has around 420,000 clones, 88% seen once. The receptor comes from a woman in her 40s with acute COVID-19. The specimen sequenced was PBMCs or T cells enriched from blood (not recorded which).

In DNA, the CDR3 is TGTGCCAGCCGTAACAATGAGCAGTTCTTC. It is translated as CASRNNEQFF. This rearrangement joins TRBV6-5 to TRBJ2-1; D remains ambiguous. The length of the CDR3 is 10 residues. Germline V gene sequence: CDR1 MNHEY, CDR2 SVGAGI. Trimming stripped 8 bases from V and 5 bases from J, with 4 bases between.